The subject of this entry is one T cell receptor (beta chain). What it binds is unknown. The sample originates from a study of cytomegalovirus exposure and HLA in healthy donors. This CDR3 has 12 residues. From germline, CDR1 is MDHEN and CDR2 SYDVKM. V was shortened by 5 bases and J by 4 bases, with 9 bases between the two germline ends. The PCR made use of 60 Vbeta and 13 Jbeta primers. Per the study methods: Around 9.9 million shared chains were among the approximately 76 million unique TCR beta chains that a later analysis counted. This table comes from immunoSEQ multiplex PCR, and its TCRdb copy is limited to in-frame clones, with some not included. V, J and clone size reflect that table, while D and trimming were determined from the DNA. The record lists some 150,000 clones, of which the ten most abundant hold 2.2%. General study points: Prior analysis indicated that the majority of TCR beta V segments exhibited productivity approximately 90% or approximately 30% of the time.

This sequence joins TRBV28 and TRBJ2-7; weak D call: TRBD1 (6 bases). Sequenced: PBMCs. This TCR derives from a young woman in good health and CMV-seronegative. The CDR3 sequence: CASSQQGYEQYV. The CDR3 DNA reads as TGTGCCAGCAGTCAACAGGGTTACGAGCAGTACGTC.